The clone carrying this T cell receptor (beta chain) turned up a few times. One entry per CDR3 protein, called by TCRdb with MiXCR from the RT-PCR reads. Here the sample spans about a million distinct CDR3 sequences, 18% being singletons. This record belongs to a study of patients and donors after allogeneic stem cell transplantation. V was cut by 5 bases and J by 10 bases, with 18 bases left in between. This CDR3 comprises 14 residues. Germline-derived CDR1 and CDR2 are LNHDA and SQIVND (reference sequence). What was sequenced was blood, either unsorted or a sorted T cell fraction (not recorded which). V is TRBV19 and J is TRBJ2-1, with D perhaps TRBD1 or TRBD2 (5 bases each). The sequence was obtained from a human donor who was either an allogeneic HSCT recipient or a stem cell or donor lymphocyte infusion donor (not recorded which). It is not recorded whose cells these are; they may come from a transplant donor. CDR3 sequence: CASSPGPGRLEQFF. CDR3 DNA sequence: TGTGCCAGTAGTCCGGGACCGGGACGGTTGGAGCAGTTCTTC.